This T cell receptor (beta chain) is from a study of shared clonotypes between healthy human individuals. Study-wide points: Investigators collected only blood, and repertoires in tissues likely differ.

As concerns this clone: Antigen: not known.

The naive CD8 fraction comprised CD45RO-negative cells positively selected for CCR7 and excluded terminally differentiated effector memory CD45RA+ cells. The authors ran the assay at deep level. The authors distributed each subset's genomic DNA evenly over several immunoSEQ plates. Produced via immunoSEQ multiplex PCR; TCRdb's table is partial and in-frame only. The sample has about 2.2 million clones; approximately 92% are singletons. The V gene end was trimmed by 3 bases and the J gene end by 6 bases; junction bases not matched to a gene: 8. Germline CDR1 SGDLS, CDR2 YYNGEE. There are 14 residues in the CDR3.

The sequenced material came from naive CD8+ T cells from PBMCs. The source of this sequence is a man aged 18 to 30 in good health. Some clones in this sample may be carry-over from other donors' samples. The chain employs TRBV9 and TRBJ2-7; 8 nucleotides agree with TRBD2. The CDR3 nucleotides are TGTGCCAGCAGCGCCGGGGGACTAGGCTTCGAGCAGTACTTC. This translates into CASSAGGLGFEQYF.